This T cell receptor (beta chain) is from a study of early T cells in non-severe SARS-CoV-2 infection (dated by TCRdb to the early 2020s). In terms of the full investigation: Because TCR sequencing was done on bulk RNA from unsorted whole blood, the alpha and beta chains could not be paired. What the authors observed across the whole study: VDJdb matching was skewed toward anti-spike CD8 responses, so virus-specific expansions were likely underestimated and private and CD4 specificities were missed.

Sequences MDHEN (CDR1) and SYDVKM (CDR2) are obtained from the germline V gene. Unmatched junction bases come to 2, with V trimmed by 8 bases and J by 8 bases. The CDR3 holds 12 amino acids from the cysteine to the phenylalanine. Of all the DNA, just the CDR3 is kept, 36 bases in frame from base 1. This clonotype was seen only a few times. The target of this receptor is not known. There are no base qualities to consult, and no much larger clone falls within one base. This was a case-control study nested in a cohort of healthcare workers in London, UK, who had nasopharyngeal swab PCR tests and blood samples taken every week. Healthcare workers were recruited during the week of the UK lockdown, between 23 and 31 March 2020, and followed weekly for up to 16 weeks. Libraries came from 5' RACE. The sample was run on a NextSeq 500. In the TCR library protocol, unique molecular identifiers were attached to individual cDNA molecules to correct for PCR bias and sequencing error. Sequencing covered both TCR alpha and beta chains, and within each sample the abundances of alpha and beta sequences were tightly co-correlated. As for the original processing: Decombinator V4 was used to annotate TCR sequences for V gene, J gene and CDR3. TCRs were defined as expanded if a significant change between any two time points was detected under a Poisson model with p below 0.0001. TCR abundances were normalised to the total number of TCRs sequenced per sample and expressed as counts per million. TRAV1-2 paired with TRAJ12, TRAJ20 or TRAJ33 defined MAIT TCRs, while TRAV10 paired with TRAJ18 defined iNKT TCRs. A search of VDJdb, accessed on 1 November 2021, was run for TCRs annotated to CMV, EBV and SARS-CoV-2, with TCRs annotated for multiple antigens excluded. The public reads were reprocessed in TCRdb via fastp at Q25 and MiXCR, keeping in-frame beta chains. Rows matching on CDR3 protein sequence are summarized as one entry with the most common DNA and genes. What appears here as the V and J calls and clone size reflects TCRdb's work, not the paper's. In this sample the table shows 75,000 or so distinct CDR3 sequences, 11% to 15% of which occur a single time. Approximately 11% of the sample rests with the top ten.

The receptor's source is an adult who was a healthcare worker with PCR-confirmed SARS-CoV-2 infection or an uninfected control (not recorded which). This chain joins TRBV28 to TRBJ2-1; TRBD1 matches 11 bases in the middle. Sequencing input: whole blood. The CDR3 here reads CASRTGGDEQFF. The DNA sequence follows: TGTGCCAGCCGGACAGGGGGCGATGAGCAGTTCTTC.